This T cell receptor (beta chain) was sequenced for a study of shared clonotypes between healthy human individuals. The CDR3 runs to 14 residues. Germline CDR1 and CDR2: SGHTS and YDEGEE. V lost 4 bases, J lost 5 bases, and 8 bases stayed unmatched. Profiled with immunoSEQ multiplex PCR; TCRdb holds only in-frame clones, not every one. Of roughly 2.2 million clones detected, less than 95% appear once; the ten largest clones hold 0.37%. The sequence came from a man aged 18 to 30 in good health. Some clones in this sample may be carry-over from other donors' samples. The sequencing sample was made of naive CD4+ T cells from PBMCs. Specified subset: CD45RA+ positively selected. V is TRBV5-8 and J is TRBJ2-7, with 8 bases identical to TRBD1. The CDR3 reads CASSHRDRHHEQYF. DNA of the CDR3: TGTGCCAGCAGCCACCGGGACAGGCACCACGAGCAGTACTTC.